These 32 T cell receptor beta chains originate from one sample sequenced in a study of CD8 T cells in ankylosing spondylitis listed by TCRdb under 2017. General study outcomes and caveats: Blood from ankylosing spondylitis patients appeared to be characterized by a TCR beta motif composed of eight highly homologous amino acid variants.

Their recognized antigens are unknown. Library preparation used 5' RACE. Sequencing used an Illumina HiSeq 2500. The public sequencing data were trimmed at Q25 with fastp and processed into clonotypes with MiXCR by TCRdb, which kept only in-frame beta chains. Rows are unified per CDR3 protein, each entry keeping the most common DNA and genes. Present in this sample are more than 600,000 distinct CDR3 sequences, 15% to 20% of which were seen just once. In total, the top ten clones hold 15% to 20% of the sample. Sequencing input: blood, either unsorted or a sorted T cell fraction (not recorded which). The receptor set was obtained from a male donor with ankylosing spondylitis.

The chain is built from TRBV6-1 and TRBJ1-6; the D gene is possibly TRBD1 (6 bases). Germline V CDR1 and CDR2: MNHNS, SASEGT. Trimming took 6 bases from V and 0 from J, leaving 12 bases between them. The CDR3 has 16 amino acids. CDR3 sequence reads: CASRGQASSYNSPLHF. The CDR3 nucleotides read TGTGCCAGCAGGGGACAAGCGAGCTCCTATAATTCACCCCTCCACTTT.

This clonotype has just a few counts. The chain carries TRBV3-1 and TRBJ2-1; TRBD2 matches at 14 bases. Germline V gives CDR1 LGHDT, CDR2 YNNKEL (reference sequence). Trimming cost V 6 bases and J 9 bases; bases outside gene matches: 7. This CDR3 contains 15 residues. The CDR3 is CASRRSGTSGGEQFF. Here the CDR3 DNA reads TGTGCCAGCAGACGCTCCGGGACTAGCGGGGGTGAGCAGTTCTTC.

The J gene is TRBJ1-4, the V gene TRBV5-1; D is undetermined. V was pared by 5 bases and J by 0 bases, with 5 bases between. CDR3 length: 13 amino acids. The germline V gene encodes CDR1 SGHRS and CDR2 YFSETQ. The DNA for the CDR3 is TGCGCCAGCAGACCTGCAACTAATGAAAAACTGTTTTTT. This sequence encodes CASRPATNEKLFF.

The J gene is TRBJ2-5, the V gene TRBV15; D might be TRBD1 (7 bases). Trimming left V 7 bases short and J 4 bases short, with 25 bases between. The CDR3 sequence is 17 residues long. Germline CDR1 LNHNV, CDR2 YYDKDF (reference sequence). The CDR3: CATTQRLWTGGRETQYF. The CDR3 coding sequence is TGTGCCACCACCCAAAGGTTGTGGACAGGAGGGCGAGAGACCCAGTACTTC. The variable domain in full, with the rest retrieved from reference TRBV15 and TRBJ2-5, is DAMVIQNPRYQVTQFGKPVTLSCSQTLNHNVMYWYQQKSSQAPKLLFHYYDKDFNNEADTPDNFQSRRPNTSFCFLDIRSPGLGDTAMYLCATTQRLWTGGRETQYFGPGTRLLVL.

The chain uses TRBV28 and TRBJ2-1; 13 bases align to TRBD2. The CDR3 covers 14 residues. CDR1 is MDHEN, CDR2 SYDVKM, per germline. V trimming: 7 bases; J trimming: 9 bases; junction bases outside the gene matches: 6. The CDR3 DNA reads as TGTGCCAGCAATGGACTAGCGGGAGTGGGTGAGCAGTTCTTC. Amino acid sequence: CASNGLAGVGEQFF.

V is TRBV7-8 and J is TRBJ1-1; D is unclear. Per the germline V gene, CDR1 is SGHVS and CDR2 is FQNEAQ. This CDR3 has 14 amino acids. Trimming stripped 3 bases from V and 1 base from J, with 9 bases between. The CDR3 DNA reads TGTGCCAGCAGCTTCCTCAGAACGAACACTGAAGCTTTCTTT. As protein: CASSFLRTNTEAFF.

The chain couples TRBV20-1 to TRBJ2-2, with D perhaps TRBD2 (5 bases). The CDR3 length is 15 residues. V lost 1 base to trimming and J lost 1 base, with 10 bases between them. The germline gives CDR1 DFQATT, CDR2 SNEGSKA (reference sequence). The CDR3 region is CSARAGGLNTGELFF. CDR3 nucleotide sequence: TGCAGTGCTAGAGCTGGCGGGCTGAACACCGGGGAGCTGTTTTTT.

This clonotype was seen a few times. The genes are TRBV12-3 or TRBV12-4 and TRBJ1-5; D possibly corresponds to TRBD1 (5 bases). This CDR3 is 16 amino acids long. Trimming took 2 bases from V and 3 from J, leaving 14 bases between them. This CDR3 reads CASSLSGGSANQPQHF. The CDR3 DNA reads TGTGCCAGCAGTTTATCTGGGGGGTCCGCCAATCAGCCCCAGCATTTT.

A few counts support this clonotype. This sequence joins TRBV6-1 and TRBJ2-3; weak D call: TRBD1 (5 bases). The CDR3 totals 13 residues. Germline-derived CDR1 and CDR2 are MNHNS and SASEGT. V lost 8 bases and J lost 1, with 10 bases in between. CDR3 loop: CASQGPGTDTQYF. DNA of the CDR3: TGTGCCAGCCAGGGCCCTGGCACAGATACGCAGTATTTT.

This clonotype was detected many times. V and J are TRBV7-2 and TRBJ2-5; TRBD2 might be the D (6 bases). V was pared by 8 bases and J by 1 base, with 14 bases between. CDR1 is SGHTA and CDR2 is FQGNSA in the germline V gene. The CDR3 extends over 14 amino acids. The CDR3, as DNA: TGTGCCAGCGGGGAACGGGGGTTCCAAGAGACCCAGTACTTC. Translating gives CASGERGFQETQYF.

This chain connects TRBV7-2 to TRBJ2-2; D might be TRBD1 (5 bases). This CDR3 spans 16 amino acids. Trimming took 1 base from V and 6 from J, leaving 15 bases between them. CDR1 and CDR2 (germline): SGHTA, FQGNSA. CDR3 nucleotides: TGTGCCAGCAGCTTAGTGGCAGGGAAGGTGGCCGGGGAGCTGTTTTTT. Its protein is CASSLVAGKVAGELFF.

This clonotype has only a few counts. The V gene is TRBV5-6, the J gene TRBJ2-5; 7 positions match TRBD1. Unmatched junction bases numbered 5, after V lost 4 bases and J lost 2 bases. Germline-derived CDR1 and CDR2 are SGHDT and YYEEEE. The CDR3 has 14 residues. Written as DNA, the CDR3 is TGTGCCAGCAGCACAGGGACAGAACAAGAGACCCAGTACTTC. Protein product: CASSTGTEQETQYF.

A word on this clonotype: At one of its ends the junction is not consistent with the germline gene, which may arise from a read error. V and J are TRBV28 and TRBJ2-1; D uncertain. Germline V gene sequence: CDR1 MDHEN, CDR2 SYDVKM. The CDR3 extends over 12 amino acids. CDR3 sequence (DNA): TGTGCCACCTTTAGATCGAACAACGAGCAGTTCTTC. Translated, it gives CATFRSNNEQFF.

At least ten counts were recorded for this clonotype. J is TRBJ1-2 and V is TRBV3-1; a possible D gene is TRBD1 (5 bases). The CDR3 loop spans 14 amino acids. Germline lookup yields CDR1 LGHDT and CDR2 YNNKEL (reference sequence). V gave up 2 bases and J gave up 5 bases, with 12 bases separating them. CDR3 nucleotides: TGTGCCAGCAGCCAAATGGGGGAGAGTTATGGCTACACCTTC. Its protein is CASSQMGESYGYTF.

This clonotype was seen ten or more times. This chain joins TRBV5-5 and TRBJ2-1; 7 bases are shared with TRBD2. The germline CDR1 and CDR2 sequences are SGHKS and YYEKEE (reference sequence). The CDR3 spans 16 residues. Losses at the gene ends were 1 base for V and 2 bases for J; bases not matched to a gene: 6. The CDR3 DNA reads as TGTGCCAGCAGCTTGTGGGCGGGAGCGACCTACAATGAGCAGTTCTTC. Its translation: CASSLWAGATYNEQFF.

The V gene is TRBV6-5, the J gene TRBJ1-1; D is unresolved. The CDR3 runs 14 residues. V lost 0 bases and J 0 bases, leaving 5 bases between the germline ends. In germline, CDR1 is MNHEY, CDR2 SVGAGI. CDR3 sequence (DNA): TGTGCCAGCAGTTACTCGGTTATGAACACTGAAGCTTTCTTT. Translated: CASSYSVMNTEAFF.

This clonotype was picked up a small number of times. The rearrangement links TRBV27 to TRBJ1-5; D ambiguous. V was trimmed by 0 bases and J by 2 bases, leaving 8 bases between them. Germline CDR1 and CDR2: MNHEY and SMNVEV (reference sequence). The CDR3 is 15 amino acids. The CDR3 nucleotides read TGTGCCAGCAGTTTATCCTGGGAGGGCAATCAGCCCCAGCATTTT. It translates to CASSLSWEGNQPQHF.

The chain has TRBV5-1 and TRBJ2-3, with D possibly TRBD1 on 6 matching bases. The CDR3 extends over 14 amino acids. Germline CDR1 SGHRS, CDR2 YFSETQ. V was cut by 6 bases and J by 4 bases, with 15 bases left in between. The CDR3 DNA reads as TGCGCCAGCAATAGGGCAGGGGAATCAGATACGCAGTATTTT. Translation: CASNRAGESDTQYF. Full variable domain (missing parts from reference TRBV5-1 and TRBJ2-3): KAGVTQTPRYLIKTRGQQVTLSCSPISGHRSVSWYQQTPGQGLQFLFEYFSETQRNKGNFPGRFSGRQFSNSRSEMNVSTLELGDSALYLCASNRAGESDTQYFGPGTRLTVL.

This clonotype was seen only a few times. The chain employs TRBV5-1 and TRBJ2-5; weak D call: TRBD1 (5 bases). Trimming shortened V by 4 bases and J by 0 bases, and 10 bases separated the two germline ends. From germline, CDR1 is SGHRS and CDR2 YFSETQ. This CDR3 has 14 amino acids. CDR3 residues: CASSTSGYQETQYF. The DNA for the CDR3 is TGCGCCAGCAGCACGTCAGGGTACCAAGAGACCCAGTACTTC.

J is TRBJ2-6 and V is TRBV19; the D gene is possibly TRBD1 (6 bases). The CDR3 spans 18 residues. CDR1 is LNHDA and CDR2 is SQIVND in the germline V gene (reference sequence). V gave up 7 bases and J gave up 0 bases, with 19 bases separating them. The CDR3, as DNA: TGTGCCAGTAAAGGGGACAACGAATATCTCTCTGGGGCCAACGTCCTGACTTTC. It codes for CASKGDNEYLSGANVLTF.

This clonotype was detected once. The chain is built from TRBV4-3 and TRBJ2-1; TRBD1 agrees at 7 bases. J gave up 7 bases and V 1 base, and 10 bases lay outside the gene matches. Germline V lookup: CDR1 LGHNA, CDR2 YSLEER. The CDR3 covers 16 residues. This chain's CDR3 is CASSQVEGASRNEQFF. The CDR3 DNA follows: TGCGCCAGCAGCCAAGTCGAGGGGGCTTCACGGAATGAGCAGTTCTTC.

V and J are TRBV12-3 or TRBV12-4 and TRBJ2-6; D is ambiguous. The CDR3 has 16 amino acids. Trimming removed 5 bases at V and 0 bases at J, with 11 bases between. DNA of the CDR3: TGTGCCAGCAGTAGCAAGACGCGCTCTGGGGCCAACGTCCTGACTTTC. It specifies CASSSKTRSGANVLTF.

This clonotype showed up many times. The V and J genes are TRBV27 and TRBJ1-1; 7 bases are shared with TRBD1. The CDR3 is 14 amino acids. Germline V gives CDR1 MNHEY, CDR2 SMNVEV (reference sequence). The V and J ends lost 6 bases and 1 base, in that order; junction bases with no gene match: 5. CDR3 coding DNA: TGTGCCAGCAGACTACAGGGGCCGAACACTGAAGCTTTCTTT. As protein: CASRLQGPNTEAFF.

This rearrangement joins TRBV7-9 to TRBJ1-2; the D gene is possibly TRBD1 (6 bases). Germline V gives CDR1 SEHNR, CDR2 FQNEAQ (reference sequence). V was clipped by 1 base and J by 6 bases, with 15 bases between them. The CDR3 contains 15 residues. This CDR3 reads CASSLVPGAIDGYTF. For the CDR3, the DNA is TGTGCCAGCAGCTTAGTTCCGGGGGCAATCGATGGCTACACCTTC.

The rearrangement uses TRBV3-1 and TRBJ2-5, with TRBD2 matching 7 bases. CDR1 and CDR2 (germline): LGHDT, YNNKEL (reference sequence). V trimming: 3 bases; J trimming: 5 bases; junction bases outside the gene matches: 3. This CDR3 contains 13 residues. For the CDR3, the DNA is TGTGCCAGCAGCCAGACTAGCTCGGAGACCCAGTACTTC. Its protein product is CASSQTSSETQYF.

V is TRBV20-1 and J is TRBJ2-5; 13 nucleotides align to TRBD2. CDR3 length: 18 residues. The ends lost 6 bases at V and 5 bases at J; junction bases unmatched: 18. Germline V gives CDR1 DFQATT, CDR2 SNEGSKA (reference sequence). The CDR3: CSASTSGGGFGLVETQYF. The CDR3 nucleotides read TGCAGTGCCTCAACTAGCGGGGGGGGCTTTGGGTTAGTGGAGACCCAGTACTTC.

The rearrangement uses TRBV12-3 or TRBV12-4 and TRBJ2-2, with 9 bases aligning to TRBD1. The CDR3 contains 17 residues. V dropped 2 bases and J dropped 1; count of bases not matched to a gene: 5. The CDR3 region has the DNA TGTGCCAGCAGTTTAATCACAGGGGGCTTGAACACCGGGGAGCTGTTTTTT. Its translation: CASSLITGGLNTGELFF.

The chain recombines TRBV14 with TRBJ2-7, with D possibly being TRBD1 (6 bases). This CDR3 contains 14 residues. Germline V gene lookup returns CDR1 SGHDN and CDR2 FVKESK. V lost 2 bases, J lost 7 bases, and 15 bases lay in between. CDR3 bases: TGTGCCAGCAGCCAAACAGGGCCTACTCTTGAGCAGTACTTC. It codes for CASSQTGPTLEQYF.

The CDR3 DNA is TGCGCCAGCAGCTTGGAGGGGGCGGAACAGCCCCAGCATTTT. Translating it yields CASSLEGAEQPQHF. The genes are TRBV5-1 and TRBJ1-5; 7 nucleotides align to TRBD1. Unmatched junction bases numbered 4, after V lost 0 bases and J lost 7 bases. Germline V gene lookup returns CDR1 SGHRS and CDR2 YFSETQ. This CDR3 is built from 14 residues.

The chain joins TRBV28 to TRBJ1-1; D is unclear. This CDR3 has 15 amino acids. The germline V and J ends were trimmed by 2 bases and 0 bases, with 10 bases remaining between them. CDR1 MDHEN and CDR2 SYDVKM come from the germline V gene. Here the CDR3 reads CASSLHGPMNTEAFF. The DNA of the CDR3 is TGTGCCAGCAGTTTACACGGGCCCATGAACACTGAAGCTTTCTTT.

This clonotype was picked up a small number of times. V is TRBV10-2 and J is TRBJ2-2; no clear D gene. Germline V lookup: CDR1 WSHSY, CDR2 SAAADI. Trimming took 3 bases from V and 1 from J, leaving 6 bases between them. CDR3 length equals 14 residues. In DNA form, the CDR3 reads TGCGCCAGCAGTGAAACAAGGAACACCGGGGAGCTGTTTTTT. Its translation is CASSETRNTGELFF.

This clonotype was recorded many times. The chain has TRBV12-3 or TRBV12-4 and TRBJ1-1; TRBD1 agrees at 7 bases. The junction had 9 bases not matched to a gene; V was cut back by 5 bases and J by 0 bases. The CDR3 is made up of 16 amino acids. Here the CDR3 reads CASSPPGRGVNTEAFF. DNA of the CDR3: TGTGCCAGCAGTCCGCCGGGCAGGGGGGTGAACACTGAAGCTTTCTTT.